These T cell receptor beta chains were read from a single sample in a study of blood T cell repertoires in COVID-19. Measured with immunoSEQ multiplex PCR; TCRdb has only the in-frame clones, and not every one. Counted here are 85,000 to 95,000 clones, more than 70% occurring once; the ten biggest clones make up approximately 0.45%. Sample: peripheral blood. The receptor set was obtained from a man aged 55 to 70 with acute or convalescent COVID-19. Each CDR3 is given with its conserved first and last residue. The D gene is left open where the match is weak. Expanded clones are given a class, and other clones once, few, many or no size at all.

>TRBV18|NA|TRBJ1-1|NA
TGTGCCAGCCAAGAGACAGTGGACACTGAAGCTTTCTTT
CASQETVDTEAFF
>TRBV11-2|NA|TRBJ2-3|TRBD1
TGTGCCAGCAGCTCGGGGACAGGGGGGACGCAGTATTTT
CASSSGTGGTQYF
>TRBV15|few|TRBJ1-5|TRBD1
TGTGCCACCAGCCGGGACAGGGGCTATCAGCCCCAGCATTTT
CATSRDRGYQPQHF
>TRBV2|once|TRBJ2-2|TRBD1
TGTGCCAGCAGCTCTTCGACAGGGGCCACCGGGGAGCTGTTTTTT
CASSSSTGATGELFF
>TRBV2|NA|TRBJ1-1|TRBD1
TGTGCCAGCAGTGAAATCCAGGGGGCCGAAGCTTTCTTT
CASSEIQGAEAFF
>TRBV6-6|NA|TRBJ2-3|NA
TGTGCCAGCAGTTACTCGACAAGAGATACGCAGTATTTT
CASSYSTRDTQYF
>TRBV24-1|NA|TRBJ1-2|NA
TGTGCCACCAGTGGTTCGGGGGTGGCCGGCTACACCTTC
CATSGSGVAGYTF
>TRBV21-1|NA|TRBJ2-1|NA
TGTGCCAGCAGCAAATGCCGACAAACCAACTCCTACAATGAGCAGTTCTTC
CASSKCRQTNSYNEQFF
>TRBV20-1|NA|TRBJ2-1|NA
TGCAGTGCTAGTCGGCAGGGGCAGTTCTTC
CSASRQGQFF
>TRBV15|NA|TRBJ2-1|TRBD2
TGTGCCACCAGCAGAGGGGTAGCGGGAGGCGCGGTCCATGAGCAGTTCTTC
CATSRGVAGGAVHEQFF
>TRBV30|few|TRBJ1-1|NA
TGTGCCTGGAAACGGGGGTTGGGTGGTACTGAAGCTTTCTTT
CAWKRGLGGTEAFF
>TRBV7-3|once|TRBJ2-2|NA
TGTGCCAGCAGCTTACTTGGACAGAACACCGGGGAGCTGTTTTTT
CASSLLGQNTGELFF
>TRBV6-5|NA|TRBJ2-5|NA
TGTGCCAGCAGTTACGGACTCGACCAAGAGACCCAGTACTTC
CASSYGLDQETQYF
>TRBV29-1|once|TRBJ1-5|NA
TGCAGCGTTGTACAGGGTCTCAATCAGCCCCAGCATTTT
CSVVQGLNQPQHF
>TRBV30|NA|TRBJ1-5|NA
TGTGCCTGGAGTACACTGACAGAAAGGCAGCCCCAGCATTTT
CAWSTLTERQPQHF
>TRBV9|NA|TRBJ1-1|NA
TGTGCCAGCAGCGAAGAGGTGGACACTGAAGCTTTCTTT
CASSEEVDTEAFF
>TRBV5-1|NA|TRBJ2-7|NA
TGCGCCAGCAGCCAGACGGCAGGCCCCTACGAGCAGTACTTC
CASSQTAGPYEQYF
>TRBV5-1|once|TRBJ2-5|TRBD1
TGCGCCAGCAGCTTCCCTGACAGGGGAGAGACCCAGTACTTC
CASSFPDRGETQYF
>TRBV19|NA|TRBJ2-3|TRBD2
TGTGCCAGTAGTATCGCGAGCGGGGGGGCGTCAGATACGCAGTATTTT
CASSIASGGASDTQYF
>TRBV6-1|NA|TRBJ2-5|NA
TGTGCCAGCAGTGAAGTCTACCAAGAGACCCAGTACTTC
CASSEVYQETQYF
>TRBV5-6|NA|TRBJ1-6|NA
TGTGCCAGCAGCTTTGCGCCCGCTAAGTATAATTCACCCCTCCACTTT
CASSFAPAKYNSPLHF
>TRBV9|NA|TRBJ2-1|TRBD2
TGTGCCAGCAGCCCCCGGACTAGCACCTATGAGCAGTTCTTC
CASSPRTSTYEQFF
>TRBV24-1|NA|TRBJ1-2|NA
TGTGCCACCAGTGAAGGAGGGTATGGCTACACCTTC
CATSEGGYGYTF
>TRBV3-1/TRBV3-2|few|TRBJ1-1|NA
TGTGCCAGCAGCCAGGAAGGGACACAATCAAAGTTCTTT
CASSQEGTQSKFF
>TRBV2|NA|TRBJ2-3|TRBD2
TGTGCCAGCAGTCTAAGCGGGGCCACAGATACGCAGTATTTT
CASSLSGATDTQYF
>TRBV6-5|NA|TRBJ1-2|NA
TGTGCCAGCAGTTACTCGGGGGGGGCGCGGGACTATGGCTACACCTTC
CASSYSGGARDYGYTF
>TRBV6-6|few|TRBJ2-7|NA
TGTGCCAGCAGCCTAGGGGGGGGAGAGCAGTACTTC
CASSLGGGEQYF
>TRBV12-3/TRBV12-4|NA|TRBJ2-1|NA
TGTGCCAGCAGTTTGGGCGAGTCTGAGCAGTTCTTC
CASSLGESEQFF
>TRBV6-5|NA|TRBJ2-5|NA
TGTGCCAGCAGTCAGGGGTCAGAGACCCAGTACTTC
CASSQGSETQYF
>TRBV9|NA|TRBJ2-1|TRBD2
TGTGCCAGCAGCTACGAGCTCGGCGAGCGGGCCGGGGGGGAGCAGTTCTTC
CASSYELGERAGGEQFF
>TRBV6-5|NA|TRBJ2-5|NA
TGTGCCAGCAGTAGGACTGTGTGGGCGGAGGAGACCCAGTACTTC
CASSRTVWAEETQYF
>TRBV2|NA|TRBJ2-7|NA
TGTGCCAGCAGTGAAGGGCAGGGAGGCATCTACGAGCAGTACTTC
CASSEGQGGIYEQYF
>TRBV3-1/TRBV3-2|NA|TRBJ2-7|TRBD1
TGTGCCAGCAGCCAAGACCGGACAGGAGTGTTCGAGCAGTACTTC
CASSQDRTGVFEQYF
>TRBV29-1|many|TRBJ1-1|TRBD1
TGCAGCGTTGTGACAGGGGGAAACACTGAAGCTTTCTTT
CSVVTGGNTEAFF
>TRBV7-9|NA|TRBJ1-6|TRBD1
TGTGCCAGCAGCTTGGGACAGGGGAATAATTCACCCCTCCACTTT
CASSLGQGNNSPLHF
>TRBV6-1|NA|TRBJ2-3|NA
TGTGCCAGCAGTGAAGACGGTACAGGGCCAACAGATACGCAGTATTTT
CASSEDGTGPTDTQYF
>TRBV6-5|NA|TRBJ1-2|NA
TGTGCCGTTTCGAGGGCAGATATTAACTATGGCTACACCTTC
CAVSRADINYGYTF
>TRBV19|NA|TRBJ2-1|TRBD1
TGTGCCAGTAGGACCCAGGGGGCGTTCTACAATGAGCAGTTCTTC
CASRTQGAFYNEQFF